These 25 T cell receptor beta chains were sequenced from one sample in a study of T cells after yellow fever vaccination. TCRdb re-analysed the 5' RACE reads in MiXCR, keeping a single row per CDR3 protein. The sample has some 340,000 distinct CDR3 sequences; 4.1% are singletons. This specimen was PBMCs, taken 5 days after the yellow fever booster vaccination. The source of these receptors is a young man who received the YFV17D yellow fever vaccine.

This clonotype occurred many times. The V call is TRBV2, the J call TRBJ2-7, with TRBD1 as a possible D gene (6 bases). V gave up 8 bases and J gave up 1 base, with 12 bases separating them. Germline lookup yields CDR1 SNHLY and CDR2 FYNNEI. This CDR3 has 13 amino acids. In DNA, the CDR3 is TGTGCCAGCGCCGGGACACCGTCCTACGAGCAGTACTTC. Translation: CASAGTPSYEQYF. Together with reference TRBV2 and TRBJ2-7, the CDR3 gives the full variable domain: EPEVTQTPSHQVTQMGQEVILRCVPISNHLYFYWYRQILGQKVEFLVSFYNNEISEKSEIFDDQFSVERPDGSNFTLKIRSTKLEDSAMYFCASAGTPSYEQYFGPGTRLTVT.

This clonotype was recorded at least ten times. The J gene is TRBJ2-3, the V gene TRBV18, with 9 bases lining up with TRBD2. This CDR3 is built from 17 residues. J was trimmed by 0 bases and V by 3 bases; bases with no gene match: 7. Germline values: CDR1 KGHSH, CDR2 LQKENI. The DNA for the CDR3 is TGTGCCAGCTCACCGCTAGCGGGGTCGACTAGCACAGATACGCAGTATTTT. Amino acid sequence: CASSPLAGSTSTDTQYF.

This chain links TRBV7-9 with TRBJ1-1; D may be TRBD1 (6 bases). Trimming shortened V by 0 bases and J by 0 bases, and 14 bases separated the two germline ends. This CDR3 has 17 residues. Germline-derived CDR1 and CDR2 are SEHNR and FQNEAQ (reference sequence). CDR3 sequence reads: CASSLASRGAMNTEAFF. The DNA for the CDR3 is TGTGCCAGCAGCTTAGCTTCCCGGGGGGCAATGAACACTGAAGCTTTCTTT.

The sample holds many counts of this clonotype. The rearrangement links TRBV20-1 to TRBJ2-5, with 7 bases fitting TRBD1. Losses at the gene ends were 7 bases for V and 2 bases for J; bases not matched to a gene: 13. CDR3 length: 15 residues. CDR1 and CDR2 from the germline V gene are DFQATT and SNEGSKA (reference sequence). The CDR3 here is CSVLPRDSFQETQYF. DNA of the CDR3: TGCAGTGTTTTACCCCGGGACAGCTTTCAAGAGACCCAGTACTTC.

V usage is TRBV12-3 or TRBV12-4 and J usage is TRBJ1-6; D is unresolved. The CDR3 is 14 amino acids. Trimming pared 6 bases from V and 10 bases from J, leaving 16 bases between. CDR3 nucleotide sequence: TGTGCCAGCAGCCCCAAGCTCTTCGGCTCACCCCTCCACTTT. It yields the protein CASSPKLFGSPLHF.

This sequence joins TRBV7-9 and TRBJ2-1; TRBD2 matches at 7 bases. From germline, CDR1 is SEHNR and CDR2 FQNEAQ (reference sequence). V shed 2 bases and J 8 bases; nucleotides not matched to a gene: 12. This CDR3 spans 16 amino acids. The CDR3 DNA follows: TGTGCCAGCAGCTTAAGGACTAGTAGTTCCTCGGATGAGCAGTTCTTC. It encodes CASSLRTSSSSDEQFF. Full variable domain (remainder filled in from reference TRBV7-9 and TRBJ2-1): DTGVSQNPRHKITKRGQNVTFRCDPISEHNRLYWYRQTLGQGPEFLTYFQNEAQLEKSRLLSDRFSAERPKGSFSTLEIQRTEQGDSAMYLCASSLRTSSSSDEQFFGPGTRLTVL.

This chain connects TRBV11-1 to TRBJ2-1, with 10 bases matching TRBD2. J lost 7 bases, V lost 5 bases, and 8 bases had no gene match. The CDR3 contains 15 residues. The germline V gene has CDR1 SGHAT and CDR2 FQDESV (reference sequence). The CDR3 region is CASSPRLAGGNEQFF. The DNA of the CDR3 is TGTGCCAGCAGCCCCCGACTAGCGGGCGGGAATGAGCAGTTCTTC.

This clonotype was picked up a small number of times. The CDR3 sequence: CASKLTGGTETQYF. CDR3 coding DNA: TGTGCCAGCAAATTGACAGGGGGCACGGAGACCCAGTACTTC. V usage is TRBV12-3 or TRBV12-4 and J usage is TRBJ2-5; 10 nucleotides align to TRBD1. The V gene end was trimmed by 7 bases and the J gene end by 5 bases; junction bases not matched to a gene: 7. The CDR3 spans 14 residues.

This clonotype appeared a few times. J is TRBJ2-1 and V is TRBV5-1, with a tentative D call TRBD1 (5 bases). The CDR3 has 16 amino acids. Trimming shortened V by 0 bases and J by 4 bases, and 14 bases separated the two germline ends. The germline gives CDR1 SGHRS, CDR2 YFSETQ. CDR3 region: CASSLEGRINYNEQFF. In nucleotides, the CDR3 is TGCGCCAGCAGCTTGGAGGGGCGAATTAATTACAATGAGCAGTTCTTC.

This chain links TRBV7-2 with TRBJ2-3; D may match TRBD1 or TRBD2 (5 bases each). V was shortened by 0 bases and J by 4 bases, with 20 bases between the two germline ends. CDR1 is SGHTA, CDR2 FQGNSA, per germline. The CDR3 loop spans 18 amino acids. The CDR3 DNA sequence: TGTGCCAGCAGCTTAGCCCCCTCGACGGGGTGGGGCGCAGATACGCAGTATTTT. Encoded protein: CASSLAPSTGWGADTQYF.

This clonotype was counted only a few times. V is TRBV7-2 and J is TRBJ1-5; 7 nucleotides align to TRBD1. Germline V gives CDR1 SGHTA, CDR2 FQGNSA. This CDR3 has 14 residues. V lost 5 bases and J lost 5; bases outside the gene matches: 6. DNA for the CDR3: TGTGCCAGCAGCCTTAGACAGGGCGATCAGCCCCAGCATTTT. Protein product: CASSLRQGDQPQHF.

The table lists this clonotype with many counts. The genes are TRBV4-1 and TRBJ1-6, with no clear D. CDR3 length: 15 amino acids. The V gene's germline CDR1 is MGHRA and CDR2 YSYEKL. Trimming cost V 0 bases and J 10 bases, with 13 bases left between them. As DNA, the CDR3 is TGCGCCAGCAGCCAAGAACCGGGGAGACTCTCACCCCTCCACTTT. It is translated as CASSQEPGRLSPLHF.

This chain joins TRBV4-2 and TRBJ1-6; D perhaps matches TRBD1 (5 bases). Germline V gene data show CDR1 as LGHNA and CDR2 as YNFKEQ. There are 13 residues in the CDR3. Between the trimmed V and J ends, which lost 3 bases and 15 bases, there was a span of 15 bases. The CDR3 bases are TGTGCCAGCAGCCAGGGGGGGGAGACTGGCCTCCACTTT. It yields the protein CASSQGGETGLHF.

This clonotype was recorded many times. This chain links TRBV5-1 with TRBJ2-1; D remains ambiguous. CDR3 length: 13 amino acids. Germline V gives CDR1 SGHRS, CDR2 YFSETQ. Trimming pared 0 bases from V and 7 bases from J, leaving 8 bases between. This CDR3 reads CASSLGEGNEQFF. CDR3 DNA sequence: TGCGCCAGCAGCTTGGGAGAAGGAAATGAGCAGTTCTTC.

V gene TRBV9 combines with J gene TRBJ1-6; no definite D call. CDR3 length equals 12 residues. Germline V gene sequence: CDR1 SGDLS, CDR2 YYNGEE. Trimming cost V 3 bases and J 7 bases, with 5 bases left between them. CDR3 sequence reads: CASSGINSPLHF. CDR3 coding DNA: TGTGCCAGCAGCGGTATAAATTCACCCCTCCACTTT.

This chain joins TRBV12-3 or TRBV12-4 and TRBJ1-2, with D perhaps TRBD1 (5 bases). V was trimmed by 5 bases and J by 6 bases, leaving 13 bases between them. The CDR3 consists of 13 residues. The CDR3 loop reads CASSIGGGNGYTF. The CDR3 coding sequence is TGTGCCAGCAGTATCGGGGGGGGAAATGGCTACACCTTC.

The chain combines TRBV7-2 with TRBJ2-6; no clear D. Germline V CDR1 and CDR2: SGHTA, FQGNSA. This CDR3 comprises 16 residues. The V end lost 1 base, the J end lost 1 base, and 8 bases lay between the germline ends. The CDR3 here is CASSLDGSSGANVLTF. CDR3 nucleotides: TGTGCCAGCAGCTTAGACGGCAGTTCTGGGGCCAACGTCCTGACTTTC.

Only a few counts were recorded for this clonotype. The chain uses TRBV7-2 and TRBJ2-3; 8 bases agree with TRBD2. The CDR3 extends over 20 amino acids. The V and J ends lost 0 bases and 3 bases, in that order; junction bases with no gene match: 17. Germline lookup yields CDR1 SGHTA and CDR2 FQGNSA. The CDR3 spells CASSLALVRGGIGFTDTQYF. CDR3 DNA: TGTGCCAGCAGCTTAGCGCTTGTCCGGGGGGGAATTGGGTTTACAGATACGCAGTATTTT.

The chain couples TRBV24-1 to TRBJ2-3; 7 bases line up with TRBD1. Trimming at V came to 4 bases and at J to 0 bases, leaving 6 bases not matched to a gene. Germline CDR1 is KGHDR and CDR2 is SFDVKD. CDR3 length equals 16 residues. In DNA, the CDR3 is TGTGCCACCAGTGACCCAGGGACAGATAGCACAGATACGCAGTATTTT. Its translation is CATSDPGTDSTDTQYF.

In its sample, this clonotype was seen many times. The DNA for the CDR3 is TGTGCCAGCAGCTTCCGCACAGATACGCAGTATTTT. This encodes CASSFRTDTQYF. The chain recombines TRBV5-5 with TRBJ2-3; D not resolved. The CDR3 extends over 12 amino acids. Trimming pared 2 bases from V and 1 base from J, leaving 2 bases between. CDR1 is SGHKS, CDR2 YYEKEE, per germline (reference sequence). The full variable domain, in which reference TRBV5-5 and TRBJ2-3 provide the parts outside the CDR3, is DAGVTQSPTHLIKTRGQQVTLRCSPISGHKSVSWYQQVLGQGPQFIFQYYEKEERGRGNFPDRFSARQFPNYSSELNVNALLLGDSALYLCASSFRTDTQYFGPGTRLTVL.

This clonotype was detected only a few times. This chain joins TRBV9 and TRBJ1-1, with D uncertain. The CDR3 consists of 13 residues. The germline V gene encodes CDR1 SGDLS and CDR2 YYNGEE. The germline V and J ends were trimmed by 0 bases and 8 bases, with 11 bases remaining between them. The CDR3 DNA sequence: TGTGCCAGCAGCGTAGCCCTCACTACCGAAGCTTTCTTT. It translates to CASSVALTTEAFF.

This clonotype was seen ten or more times. This chain joins TRBV4-3 and TRBJ2-1, with D tentatively TRBD1 or TRBD2 (6 bases each). Between the trimmed V and J ends, which lost 0 bases and 3 bases, there was a span of 12 bases. The CDR3 totals 16 residues. CDR1 is LGHNA and CDR2 is YSLEER in the germline V gene. DNA for the CDR3: TGCGCCAGCAGCCAAGATTTGGGGGGCGACTACAATGAGCAGTTCTTC. It translates to CASSQDLGGDYNEQFF.

This clonotype was counted at least ten times. The gene calls are TRBV10-3 and TRBJ1-5; 11 bases match TRBD1. V lost 1 base and J lost 11; bases outside the gene matches: 7. The CDR3 consists of 15 residues. Germline V gene sequence: CDR1 ENHRY, CDR2 SYGVKD. This CDR3 reads CAISEYGQGAEAQHF. In DNA form, the CDR3 reads TGTGCCATCAGTGAGTATGGACAGGGGGCGGAGGCCCAGCATTTT.

In this sample, this clonotype turned up a few times. CDR3 sequence (DNA): TGTGCCAGCAGCGTAGGGGCAGCCTCACAAGAGACCCAGTACTTC. Translation gives CASSVGAASQETQYF. The chain uses TRBV9 and TRBJ2-5; no reliable D call. The V and J ends lost 0 bases and 2 bases respectively, with 11 bases between them. The CDR3 loop spans 15 amino acids. CDR1 and CDR2 (germline): SGDLS, YYNGEE.

This clonotype was observed a handful of times. This sequence joins TRBV20-1 and TRBJ1-1; tentative D call: TRBD1 (6 bases). CDR1 is DFQATT and CDR2 is SNEGSKA in the germline V gene (reference sequence). V lost 6 bases and J 5 bases, leaving 10 bases between the germline ends. The CDR3 is made up of 11 amino acids. The CDR3 nucleotides are TGCAGTGCCAAAGGGGGGACTGAAGCTTTCTTT. Translation: CSAKGGTEAFF.